Here is one T cell receptor (beta chain) with its context. What it recognizes is unknown. PCR amplification relied on 60 Vbeta primers (plus 13 Jbeta primers). Using immunoSEQ multiplex PCR, the repertoire was profiled, and TCRdb retains in-frame clones only, with some absent. The sample includes 100,000 or so clones, around four fifths of them seen just once. The data are from a study of cytomegalovirus exposure and HLA in healthy donors. Findings of the study overall: The classifier reportedly diagnosed cytomegalovirus status with high specificity and sensitivity. A missense DCLRE1C variant was associated with V- and J-gene trimming of TCR beta chains in a later analysis, and an independent cohort replicated the association.

The sequence came from a man aged 25-45 years in good health and CMV-seropositive. The sequenced sample consisted of PBMCs.

CDR3 amino acids: CASNAGTNYGYTF. The CDR3 DNA reads TGTGCCAGCAATGCAGGGACTAACTATGGCTACACCTTC. This chain links TRBV6-5 with TRBJ1-2, with D perhaps TRBD1 (5 bases). The V gene's germline CDR1 is MNHEY and CDR2 SVGAGI. Trimming cost V 7 bases and J 0 bases, with 9 bases left between them. The length of the CDR3 is 13 residues.